The 2 T cell receptor beta chains listed next were all sequenced from one sample in a study of cytomegalovirus exposure and HLA in healthy donors. The PCR was carried out with 60 Vbeta primers and 13 Jbeta primers. Here immunoSEQ multiplex PCR was the method, and the copy in TCRdb shows in-frame clones only, minus some. There are over 150,000 clones in the sample; roughly 81% occur only once, and around 13% lies in the top ten. The sequencing input was PBMCs. These receptor sequences come from a woman in her forties or fifties in good health and CMV-seronegative.

This sequence joins TRBV15 and TRBJ2-7; perhaps TRBD2 as D (5 bases). CDR1 and CDR2 (germline): LNHNV, YYDKDF (reference sequence). V was pared by 0 bases and J by 0 bases, with 12 bases between. The CDR3 has 16 residues. The CDR3 loop is CATSREEGRSSYEQYF. The CDR3 DNA sequence: TGTGCCACCAGCAGAGAAGAGGGCAGGTCCTCCTACGAGCAGTACTTC.

The chain has TRBV19 and TRBJ1-6, with D possibly matching TRBD1 (5 bases). The CDR3 contains 15 residues. The germline V and J ends were trimmed by 3 bases and 2 bases, with 8 bases remaining between them. Germline V CDR1 and CDR2: LNHDA, SQIVND (reference sequence). The CDR3 nucleotides read TGTGCCAGTAGTATGGACATGGCCTATAATTCACCCCTCCACTTT. It encodes CASSMDMAYNSPLHF.